The 13 T cell receptor beta chains presented below share a single source sample, sequenced in a study of Graves' ophthalmopathy and Graves' hyperthyroidism. For repertoire sequencing, the TCR beta CDR3 regions were amplified from RNA transcripts. An opening RT-PCR round employed HTBI primers and preceded a second-round multiplex PCR. Via MiXCR, TCRdb re-called the multiplex PCR reads, giving one row per CDR3 protein. The sample lists approximately 700,000 distinct CDR3 sequences, 35% to 50% seen once, with 3% to 3.5% in the top ten. Source material: peripheral blood. The source of these receptors is an adult man with Graves' ophthalmopathy.

This clonotype occurred many times. J is TRBJ1-5 and V is TRBV19, with D perhaps TRBD1 (6 bases). The V end was cut by 7 bases, the J end by 0 bases, with 10 bases between. CDR3 size: 14 residues. Germline assignment: CDR1 LNHDA and CDR2 SQIVND (reference sequence). The CDR3 loop reads CASTTDSSNQPQHF. Written as DNA, the CDR3 is TGTGCCAGTACGACGGACAGTAGCAATCAGCCCCAGCATTTT. The whole variable domain, remainder taken from reference TRBV19 and TRBJ1-5, is DGGITQSPKYLFRKEGQNVTLSCEQNLNHDAMYWYRQDPGQGLRLIYYSQIVNDFQKGDIAEGYSVSREKKESFPLTVTSAQKNPTAFYLCASTTDSSNQPQHFGDGTRLSIL.

This clonotype was seen many times. This sequence joins TRBV7-9 and TRBJ2-7, with TRBD2 matching over 7 bases. This CDR3 has 17 amino acids. Looked up from germline, CDR1 is SEHNR and CDR2 is FQNEAQ (reference sequence). Trimming removed 4 bases from V and 2 bases from J; junction bases left unmatched: 14. As DNA, the CDR3 is TGTGCCAGCAGCTCCCCCGACATCGGCGGGAGAACCTACGAGCAGTACTTC. Protein: CASSSPDIGGRTYEQYF.

This clonotype showed up just once. The J gene is TRBJ1-2, the V gene TRBV25-1, with D possibly TRBD1 on 5 matching bases. The ends were cut back, 3 bases at V and 12 bases at J, with 20 bases in the middle. Germline loops: CDR1 MGHDK, CDR2 SYGVNS. This CDR3 has 14 amino acids. The CDR3 sequence: CASSDPAEGSGNTF. The CDR3 DNA is TGTGCCAGCAGTGACCCGGCGGAGGGGTCTGGAAACACCTTC.

In its sample, this clonotype was seen a few times. V and J are TRBV9 and TRBJ2-7, with 7 bases lining up with TRBD1. This CDR3 has 13 amino acids. V shed 6 bases and J 6 bases; nucleotides not matched to a gene: 9. Germline-derived CDR1 and CDR2 are SGDLS and YYNGEE. The CDR3 spells CASMDRTTCEQYF. DNA for the CDR3: TGTGCCAGCATGGACAGGACCACCTGCGAGCAGTACTTC.

This clonotype was observed once. CDR3 sequence (DNA): TGTGCCAGCAGCTTAGCAGGGATGAATGAAAAACTGTTTTTT. Translation gives CASSLAGMNEKLFF. V gene TRBV7-2 combines with J gene TRBJ1-4; D call uncertain. V was pared by 0 bases and J by 5 bases, with 7 bases between. From germline, CDR1 is SGHTA and CDR2 FQGNSA. The CDR3 is 14 residues long.

The gene calls are TRBV2 and TRBJ2-2; 8 bases are a match to TRBD1. V was clipped by 5 bases and J by 2 bases; unmatched bases: 4. CDR3 length: 15 residues. Germline-derived CDR1 and CDR2 are SNHLY and FYNNEI. In DNA form, the CDR3 reads TGTGCCAGCAGTTTGGACAGGGTTAACACCGGGGAGCTGTTTTTT. It translates to CASSLDRVNTGELFF.

The rearrangement links TRBV12-3 or TRBV12-4 to TRBJ2-7; D might be TRBD2 (6 bases). The CDR3 has 15 residues. Trimming cost V 7 bases and J 0 bases, with 16 bases left between them. CDR3 region: CASTPGTPASYEQYF. The CDR3 nucleotides read TGTGCCAGCACCCCAGGGACTCCAGCCTCCTACGAGCAGTACTTC.

To note about this clonotype: Since a much larger clone is just one base distant, this may be a read error. The chain is built from TRBV19 and TRBJ2-5; D tentatively fits TRBD1 or TRBD2 (5 bases each). The CDR3 sequence is 12 residues long. Germline CDR1 LNHDA, CDR2 SQIVND (reference sequence). The CDR3 sequence: CASSNQGEAQYF. The CDR3 DNA reads TGTGCCAGTAGTAACCAGGGAGAGGCCCAGTACTTC.

The sample holds a few counts of this clonotype. In nucleotides, the CDR3 is TGTGCCAGCAGCCATTCTTTACGGGACAAGTACACCGGGGAGCTGTTTTTT. This translates into CASSHSLRDKYTGELFF. V gene TRBV4-2 combines with J gene TRBJ2-2; a weak D match, TRBD1 (6 bases). CDR1 and CDR2 (germline): LGHNA, YNFKEQ. V dropped 3 bases and J dropped 3 bases, with 17 bases sitting between them. This CDR3 contains 17 residues.

This clonotype showed up many times. The rearrangement uses TRBV5-8 and TRBJ1-1; D not certain. This CDR3 has 15 residues. V was clipped by 6 bases and J by 0 bases, with 15 bases between them. Germline V CDR1 and CDR2: SGHTS, YDEGEE. CDR3 residues: CASTASGRVNTEAFF. The CDR3 bases are TGTGCCAGCACCGCCTCAGGACGGGTGAACACTGAAGCTTTCTTT.

This clonotype has a handful of counts. V and J are TRBV6-5 and TRBJ2-5; 9 bases line up with TRBD2. Germline CDR1 is MNHEY and CDR2 is SVGAGI. The length of the CDR3 is 16 residues. J gave up 0 bases and V 6 bases, and 8 bases lay outside the gene matches. The DNA for the CDR3 is TGTGCCAGCAGCCCCTCTAGCGGGGCTTACCAAGAGACCCAGTACTTC. Translated: CASSPSSGAYQETQYF.

This clonotype was counted at least ten times. This sequence joins TRBV5-1 and TRBJ1-4; 7 bases are shared with TRBD1. Germline CDR1 is SGHRS and CDR2 is YFSETQ. V shed 3 bases, J shed 3 bases, and the junction held 5 bases outside the gene matches. This CDR3 spans 15 amino acids. CDR3 region: CASSWTGLPNEKLFF. In DNA, the CDR3 is TGCGCCAGCAGCTGGACAGGATTACCTAATGAAAAACTGTTTTTT. Full variable domain (rest looked up from reference TRBV5-1 and TRBJ1-4): KAGVTQTPRYLIKTRGQQVTLSCSPISGHRSVSWYQQTPGQGLQFLFEYFSETQRNKGNFPGRFSGRQFSNSRSEMNVSTLELGDSALYLCASSWTGLPNEKLFFGSGTQLSVL.

On this clonotype itself: An end of the junction differs from the germline gene, which may be a read error. The chain's CDR3 is CSASRQGPF. The CDR3, as DNA: TGCAGCGCCTCCCGACAGGGCCCGTTC. The chain employs TRBV29-1 and TRBJ2-7, with 7 nucleotides matching TRBD1. CDR3 length: 9 residues. Germline V CDR1 and CDR2: SQVTM, ANQGSEA.